This paragraph covers one T cell receptor (beta chain) sequence. The final CDR3 position lacks the conserved phenylalanine or tryptophan, pointing to a likely read error. Because the CDR3's place on the DNA is in doubt, the DNA is left out and the CDR3 is given as listed by TCRdb. The protocol was immunoSEQ multiplex PCR, while the TCRdb copy is restricted to in-frame clones and leaves out a portion. The sample records roughly 110,000 clones, more than 75% being singletons. The data were obtained in a study of T cell responses to AZD1222 COVID-19 vaccine. Germline CDR1 is LNHDA and CDR2 is SQIVND (reference sequence). The CDR3 extends over 8 residues, inclusive of both ends.

The chain recombines TRBV19 with TRBJ1-1; the D segment call TRBD1 is taken from the table without a DNA check. This TCR came from an adult in good health. This specimen was peripheral blood, taken on day 0 of AZD1222 vaccination. The CDR3 reads CARVDRGS.